These 23 T cell receptor beta chains came from one sample sequenced in a study of blood T cells in healthy people across ages. The authors ran a second PCR of about 7 to 11 cycles using a sample-barcoded 5' primer and a J-beta primer mix. A single record per CDR3 protein comes from TCRdb applying MiXCR to the 5' RACE reads. This sample has around 800,000 distinct CDR3 sequences, with about 55% found just once. Sequencing was carried out using blood. The receptors were gathered from a man older than 75 in good health.

The chain combines TRBV12-3 or TRBV12-4 with TRBJ2-1, with 7 bases that match TRBD2. With V trimmed by 6 bases and J by 1 base, 3 bases remained unmatched. CDR3 size: 14 residues. DNA of the CDR3: TGTGCCAGCAGAAGTAGCGGGTCCTACAATGAGCAGTTCTTC. This encodes CASRSSGSYNEQFF.

In the case of this clonotype: At one of its ends the junction is not consistent with the germline gene, which may arise from a read error. This sequence joins TRBV19 and TRBJ1-2; TRBD1 matches 7 bases. Per germline, CDR1 LNHDA and CDR2 SQIVND (reference sequence). The CDR3 is made up of 15 amino acids. CDR3 region: CASSASGTAPGGCTF. The CDR3 DNA follows: TGTGCCAGTAGCGCGTCCGGGACAGCCCCGGGGGGCTGCACCTTC.

The J gene is TRBJ2-7, the V gene TRBV20-1; 8 bases map to TRBD1. J gave up 5 bases and V 6 bases, and 6 bases lay outside the gene matches. Germline V gene data show CDR1 as DFQATT and CDR2 as SNEGSKA (reference sequence). This CDR3 has 12 residues. The CDR3 reads CSACDRGDEQYF. As DNA, the CDR3 is TGCAGTGCCTGTGACAGGGGTGACGAGCAGTACTTC.

This clonotype was recorded a few times. This chain uses TRBV3-1 with TRBJ2-4; TRBD2 aligns across 8 bases. Germline assignment: CDR1 LGHDT and CDR2 YNNKEL (reference sequence). The CDR3 consists of 18 residues. Trimming removed 0 bases from V and 0 bases from J; junction bases left unmatched: 7. The CDR3 region has the DNA TGTGCCAGCAGCCAAGAGTTGAACCGGGAGGGAGCCAAAAACATTCAGTACTTC. This codes for CASSQELNREGAKNIQYF.

The chain uses TRBV11-2 and TRBJ1-2; tentative D call: TRBD1 (6 bases). The germline V and J ends were trimmed by 7 bases and 4 bases, with 13 bases remaining between them. The CDR3 spans 13 residues. Germline CDR1 and CDR2: SGHAT and FQNNGV. The CDR3 DNA sequence: TGTGCCAGCAATACCGGACAGTTCTATGGCTACACCTTC. As protein: CASNTGQFYGYTF.

The rearrangement uses TRBV28 and TRBJ2-5, with 14 positions matching TRBD2. This CDR3 has 12 residues. Germline CDR1 is MDHEN and CDR2 is SYDVKM. J gave up 9 bases and V 11 bases, and 5 bases lay outside the gene matches. CDR3 nucleotide sequence: TGTGCCCTAGAGGGACTAGCGGGGGCCCAGTACTTC. As protein: CALEGLAGAQYF.

V and J are TRBV27 and TRBJ2-7; TRBD2 might be the D (6 bases). CDR1 and CDR2 (germline): MNHEY, SMNVEV (reference sequence). The CDR3 extends over 16 amino acids. The ends were cut back, 1 base at V and 2 bases at J, with 15 bases in the middle. In DNA, the CDR3 is TGTGCCAGCAGTTTATTAGTCGGCGGGGAGACCTACGAGCAGTACTTC. Its protein product is CASSLLVGGETYEQYF.

V usage is TRBV6-1 and J usage is TRBJ1-1, with D perhaps matching TRBD1 (5 bases). Per germline, CDR1 MNHNS and CDR2 SASEGT. The CDR3 covers 14 residues. Trimming pared 6 bases from V and 4 bases from J, leaving 15 bases between. The CDR3 here is CASSSGRGGTEAFF. The CDR3 DNA is TGTGCCAGCAGCTCGGGACGGGGAGGCACTGAAGCTTTCTTT.

The chain uses TRBV20-1 and TRBJ1-2; 7 bases map to TRBD1. The CDR3 sequence is 13 residues long. Germline CDR1 and CDR2: DFQATT and SNEGSKA (reference sequence). Trimming removed 3 bases from V and 2 bases from J; junction bases left unmatched: 3. The chain's CDR3 is CSARPGQNYGYTF. The CDR3 DNA reads TGCAGTGCTAGGCCGGGACAGAACTATGGCTACACCTTC.

Ten or more counts support this clonotype. This chain joins TRBV7-3 and TRBJ2-3; D perhaps matches TRBD1 (6 bases). V was pared by 4 bases and J by 0 bases, with 14 bases between. The CDR3 runs 16 residues. In germline, CDR1 is SGHTA, CDR2 FQGTGA. CDR3 DNA: TGTGCCAGCAGCTCACTAGGACAGTCTAGCACAGATACGCAGTATTTT. Translated, it gives CASSSLGQSSTDTQYF.

This clonotype was found a few times. The chain links TRBV29-1 to TRBJ2-3, with 8 bases that match TRBD1. The CDR3 is 13 residues long. Trimming took 7 bases from V and 6 from J; bases not matched to a gene: 9. Germline V gene data show CDR1 as SQVTM and CDR2 as ANQGSEA. CDR3 nucleotide sequence: TGCAGCGCCCCATTAGCAGGGGGCGATACGCAGTATTTT. Protein sequence: CSAPLAGGDTQYF.

This clonotype came up many times. The rearrangement uses TRBV12-3 or TRBV12-4 and TRBJ1-6; D unresolved. Deletions cut 6 bases from V and 6 bases from J, with 12 bases between. The CDR3 totals 14 residues. Here the CDR3 reads CASSLTGGNSPLHF. CDR3 bases: TGTGCCAGCAGCTTAACGGGTGGTAATTCACCCCTCCACTTT.

This clonotype appeared a few times. The chain employs TRBV5-8 and TRBJ2-1, with D unresolved. CDR3 length: 15 residues. V dropped 0 bases and J dropped 0 bases, with 7 bases sitting between them. Per germline, CDR1 SGHTS and CDR2 YDEGEE. The CDR3 protein is CASSLEFSSYNEQFF. CDR3 in DNA: TGTGCCAGCAGCTTGGAATTTAGCTCCTACAATGAGCAGTTCTTC.

The chain employs TRBV2 and TRBJ1-1; TRBD1 is a possible D gene (5 bases). Germline V gene lookup returns CDR1 SNHLY and CDR2 FYNNEI. The V end was cut by 6 bases, the J end by 5 bases, with 16 bases between. The CDR3 has 14 amino acids. The CDR3 protein is CASRDGAAGTEAFF. CDR3 coding DNA: TGTGCCAGCAGGGATGGGGCAGCGGGTACTGAAGCTTTCTTT.

The CDR3 sequence: CSARDPDHRYAYF. Here the CDR3 DNA reads TGCAGTGCTAGAGACCCGGATCACAGATACGCGTATTTT. The J gene is TRBJ2-3, the V gene TRBV20-1; D gene ambiguous. Trimming took 0 bases from V and 14 from J, leaving 18 bases between them. The CDR3 has 13 amino acids. CDR1 and CDR2 from the germline V gene are DFQATT and SNEGSKA (reference sequence).

The chain uses TRBV5-1 and TRBJ1-1; D ambiguous. CDR1 is SGHRS and CDR2 is YFSETQ in the germline V gene. The CDR3 length is 14 residues. V was pared by 0 bases and J by 3 bases, with 9 bases between. The CDR3 protein is CASSLVTSHTEAFF. In nucleotides, the CDR3 is TGCGCCAGCAGCTTGGTCACCTCTCACACTGAAGCTTTCTTT. Looking up the rest from reference TRBV5-1 and TRBJ1-1 gives the full variable domain: KAGVTQTPRYLIKTRGQQVTLSCSPISGHRSVSWYQQTPGQGLQFLFEYFSETQRNKGNFPGRFSGRQFSNSRSEMNVSTLELGDSALYLCASSLVTSHTEAFFGQGTRLTVV.

The V call is TRBV6-2 or TRBV6-3, the J call TRBJ1-5, with D perhaps matching TRBD1 (5 bases). Germline CDR1 is MNHEY and CDR2 is SVGEGT. The V end lost 4 bases, the J end lost 8 bases, and 15 bases lay between the germline ends. This CDR3 is built from 14 residues. The DNA for the CDR3 is TGTGCCAGCAGTTCACCAGGGTACCCCGAGCCCCAGCATTTT. Amino acid sequence: CASSSPGYPEPQHF.

The V call is TRBV9, the J call TRBJ2-7, with TRBD1 identical over 9 bases. TRBJ2-5 explains the end of the DNA better; the J call may be wrong. The CDR3 loop spans 16 amino acids. In germline, CDR1 is SGDLS, CDR2 YYNGEE. CDR3 loop: CASSAPAGQGTETQYF. CDR3 DNA sequence: TGTGCCAGCAGCGCCCCAGCGGGACAGGGTACAGAGACCCAGTACTTC.

This clonotype was recorded a few times. The chain carries TRBV5-1 and TRBJ2-4; D possibly corresponds to TRBD2 (6 bases). With 4 bases removed from V and 0 bases from J, the gap between germline ends came to 14 bases. This CDR3 contains 16 residues. Germline values: CDR1 SGHRS, CDR2 YFSETQ. The CDR3 nucleotides read TGCGCCAGCAGCGTGAACCCGGGACTAGCCAAAAACATTCAGTACTTC. It yields the protein CASSVNPGLAKNIQYF.

This clonotype occurred once. One junction end disagrees with the germline gene, perhaps due to a read error. The chain has TRBV6-2 or TRBV6-3 and TRBJ2-7; D remains ambiguous. The CDR3 has 11 amino acids. Germline lookup yields CDR1 MNHEY and CDR2 SVGEGT. CDR3 sequence (DNA): TGTGGCAGCAGTGCCTCCTACGAGCAGTACTTC. It yields the protein CGSSASYEQYF.

This chain joins TRBV11-2 and TRBJ2-4; 12 bases map to TRBD2. Germline V gene lookup returns CDR1 SGHAT and CDR2 FQNNGV. The CDR3 length is 16 residues. The trim removed 5 bases at V and 13 bases at J, leaving 15 bases unmatched. CDR3 loop: CASSPRTSGNYNEQYF. The CDR3 bases are TGTGCCAGCAGCCCCCGGACTAGCGGGAACTACAATGAGCAGTACTTC.

This clonotype was picked up a small number of times. The chain recombines TRBV7-2 with TRBJ2-1; 11 nucleotides align to TRBD2. This CDR3 has 16 amino acids. Germline loops: CDR1 SGHTA, CDR2 FQGNSA. V dropped 1 base and J dropped 2; count of bases not matched to a gene: 1. CDR3 amino acids: CASSLEGLAAYNEQFF. The CDR3 nucleotides are TGTGCCAGCAGCTTAGAGGGACTAGCGGCCTACAATGAGCAGTTCTTC.

In DNA, the CDR3 is TGCGCCAGCAGCCAAGAACGACAGTCCGGCTACAATGAGCAGTTCTTC. Its protein product is CASSQERQSGYNEQFF. J is TRBJ2-1 and V is TRBV4-1, with a tentative D call TRBD1 (5 bases). Germline V gene data show CDR1 as MGHRA and CDR2 as YSYEKL. CDR3 length equals 16 residues. The V gene lost 0 bases and the J gene lost 3 bases, with 12 bases spanning the gap.